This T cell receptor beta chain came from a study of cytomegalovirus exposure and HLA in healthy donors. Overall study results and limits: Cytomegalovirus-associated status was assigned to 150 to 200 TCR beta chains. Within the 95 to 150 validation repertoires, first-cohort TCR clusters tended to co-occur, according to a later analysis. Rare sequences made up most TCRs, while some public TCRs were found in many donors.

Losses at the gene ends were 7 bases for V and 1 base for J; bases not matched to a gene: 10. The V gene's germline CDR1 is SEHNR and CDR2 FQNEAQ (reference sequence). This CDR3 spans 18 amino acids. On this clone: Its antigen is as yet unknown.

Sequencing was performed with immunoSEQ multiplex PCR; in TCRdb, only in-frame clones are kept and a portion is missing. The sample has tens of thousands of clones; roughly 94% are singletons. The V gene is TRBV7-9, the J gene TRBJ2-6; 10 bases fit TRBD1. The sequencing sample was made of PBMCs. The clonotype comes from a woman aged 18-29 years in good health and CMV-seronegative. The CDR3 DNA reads TGTGCCAGCATCGAATGGGACAGGGGCCATTCTGGGGCCAACGTCCTGACTTTC. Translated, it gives CASIEWDRGHSGANVLTF.